The clone carrying this T cell receptor beta chain was detected only a few times. Antigen: not known. The CDR3 consists of 15 residues. Germline V gene data show CDR1 as MDHEN and CDR2 as SYDVKM. Trimming removed 6 bases at V and 2 bases at J, with 14 bases between. Time point indicated: patch test 2, 6 weeks after DPC sensitization. The treatment: therapeutic diphenylcyclopropenone sensitization with weekly scalp DPC. Separate cDNA molecules received unique molecular identifiers, which the library attached to them. TCRdb used MiXCR to reprocess the RACE reads, holding one entry per CDR3 protein. The sample holds over 85,000 distinct CDR3 sequences, 7% to 10% seen once. This sample stems from a study of human T cells and chemical hapten exposure. Background on the study: Throughout the roughly 25-week study, diphenylcyclopropenone was applied weekly to the patients' scalps.

The study's findings and limits: The formation of large CDR3 similarity clusters by expanded TCRs significantly exceeded that of controls.

The source material was whole blood, sampled in connection with sensitization to the hapten diphenylcyclopropenone (DPC). This chain uses TRBV28 with TRBJ1-5, with D perhaps TRBD1 (6 bases). This TCR derives from a woman aged 40 to 55 with alopecia areata. Some clones in this sample may be carry-over from other donors' samples. This CDR3 is CASRFGGQRNQPQHF. The CDR3 coding sequence is TGTGCCAGCAGGTTTGGCGGACAGCGCAATCAGCCCCAGCATTTT.